This T cell receptor beta chain stems from a study of blood T cell repertoires in COVID-19. The CDR3 runs 16 residues. CDR1 SGHRS and CDR2 YFSETQ come from the germline V gene. J lost 4 bases, V lost 4 bases, and 9 bases had no gene match. The method was immunoSEQ multiplex PCR; TCRdb's version includes in-frame clones alone and lacks a portion of them. The sample holds 240,000 or so clones, 86% seen once. The clonotype comes from a woman aged 45-59 years who had recovered from COVID-19. The chain uses TRBV5-1 and TRBJ1-1, with 11 positions matching TRBD1. The source material was PBMCs or T cells enriched from blood (not recorded which). CDR3 amino acids: CASSQDRGPLGTEAFF. CDR3 DNA: TGCGCCAGCAGCCAGGACAGGGGGCCTTTGGGCACTGAAGCTTTCTTT.